The TCR beta chain under discussion was sequenced for a study of cytomegalovirus exposure and HLA in healthy donors. Whole-study results and caveats: Sequencing likely caused a cluster of highly shared sequence variants.

Turning to this clone: Its specificity is not known.

The PCR was carried out with 60 Vbeta primers and 13 Jbeta primers. TCRdb's table, derived via immunoSEQ multiplex PCR, lists solely in-frame clones and lacks some. The sample consists of about 200,000 clones, approximately 80% of them appearing once. Sequencing was done on a sample of PBMCs. This receptor was identified in a man in his forties or fifties in good health and CMV-seronegative.

DNA of the CDR3: TGTGCCAGCAGTCTCCCGTCGCGGGATACGCAGTATTTT. As protein: CASSLPSRDTQYF. The chain links TRBV27 to TRBJ2-3; D unclear. The CDR3 consists of 13 residues. The V gene lost 5 bases and the J gene lost 6 bases, with 12 bases spanning the gap. Germline V lookup: CDR1 MNHEY, CDR2 SMNVEV (reference sequence).